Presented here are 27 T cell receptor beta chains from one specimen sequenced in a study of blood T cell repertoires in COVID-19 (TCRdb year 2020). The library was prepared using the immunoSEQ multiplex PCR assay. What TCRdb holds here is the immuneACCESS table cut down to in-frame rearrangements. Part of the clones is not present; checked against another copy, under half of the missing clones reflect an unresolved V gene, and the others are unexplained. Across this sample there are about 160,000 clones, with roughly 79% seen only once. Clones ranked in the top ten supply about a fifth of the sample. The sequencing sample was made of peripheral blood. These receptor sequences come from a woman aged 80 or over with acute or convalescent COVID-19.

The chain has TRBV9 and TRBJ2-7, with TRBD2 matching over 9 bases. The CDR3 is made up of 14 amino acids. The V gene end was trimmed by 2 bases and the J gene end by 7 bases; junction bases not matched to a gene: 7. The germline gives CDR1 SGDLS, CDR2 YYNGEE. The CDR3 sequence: CASSVGGRAGEQYF. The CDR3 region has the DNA TGTGCCAGCAGCGTCGGCGGGAGGGCCGGGGAGCAGTACTTC.

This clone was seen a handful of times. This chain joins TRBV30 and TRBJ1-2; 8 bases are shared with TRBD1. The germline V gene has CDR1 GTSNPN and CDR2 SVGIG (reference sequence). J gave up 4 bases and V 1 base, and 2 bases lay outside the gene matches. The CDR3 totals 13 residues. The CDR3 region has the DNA TGTGCCTGGAGTGAAGGACAGGGCTATGGCTACACCTTC. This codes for CAWSEGQGYGYTF.

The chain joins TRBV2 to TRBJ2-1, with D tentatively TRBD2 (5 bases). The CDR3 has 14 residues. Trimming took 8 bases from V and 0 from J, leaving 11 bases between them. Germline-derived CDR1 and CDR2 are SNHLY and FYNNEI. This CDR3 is CASSVGGSYNEQFF. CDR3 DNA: TGTGCCAGCTCGGTTGGAGGCTCCTACAATGAGCAGTTCTTC.

CDR3 sequence: CASSEGAGTGELFF. The CDR3 bases are TGTGCCAGCAGCGAGGGCGCGGGCACCGGGGAGCTGTTTTTT. The rearrangement uses TRBV9 and TRBJ2-2, with a possible D match to TRBD2 (5 bases). This CDR3 contains 14 residues. V was pared by 3 bases and J by 4 bases, with 10 bases between. The germline gives CDR1 SGDLS, CDR2 YYNGEE.

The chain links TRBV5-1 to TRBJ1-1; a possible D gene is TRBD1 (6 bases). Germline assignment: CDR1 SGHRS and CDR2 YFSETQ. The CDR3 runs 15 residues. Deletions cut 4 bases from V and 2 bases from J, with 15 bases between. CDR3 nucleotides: TGCGCCAGCAGCCTAGGACAGTGGGGTAACACTGAAGCTTTCTTT. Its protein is CASSLGQWGNTEAFF.

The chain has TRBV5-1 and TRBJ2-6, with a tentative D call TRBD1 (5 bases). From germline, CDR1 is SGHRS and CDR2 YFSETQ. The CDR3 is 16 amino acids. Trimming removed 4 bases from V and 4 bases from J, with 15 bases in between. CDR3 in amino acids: CASSPQGAGGANVLTF. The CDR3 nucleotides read TGCGCCAGCAGCCCTCAAGGGGCTGGGGGGGCCAACGTCCTGACTTTC.

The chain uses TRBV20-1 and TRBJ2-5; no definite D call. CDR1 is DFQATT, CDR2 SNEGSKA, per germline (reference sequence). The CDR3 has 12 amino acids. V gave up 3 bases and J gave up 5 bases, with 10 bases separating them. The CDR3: CSASRATETQYF. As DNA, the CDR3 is TGCAGTGCTAGTCGAGCTACGGAGACCCAGTACTTC.

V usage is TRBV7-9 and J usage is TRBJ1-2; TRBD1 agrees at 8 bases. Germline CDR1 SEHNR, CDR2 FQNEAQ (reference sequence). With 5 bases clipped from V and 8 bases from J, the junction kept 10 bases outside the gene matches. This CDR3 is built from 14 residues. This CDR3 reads CASSQIGTGGGYTF. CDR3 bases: TGTGCCAGCAGCCAAATCGGGACAGGCGGCGGCTACACCTTC. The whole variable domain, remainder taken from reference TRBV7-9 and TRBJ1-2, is DTGVSQNPRHKITKRGQNVTFRCDPISEHNRLYWYRQTLGQGPEFLTYFQNEAQLEKSRLLSDRFSAERPKGSFSTLEIQRTEQGDSAMYLCASSQIGTGGGYTFGSGTRLTVV.

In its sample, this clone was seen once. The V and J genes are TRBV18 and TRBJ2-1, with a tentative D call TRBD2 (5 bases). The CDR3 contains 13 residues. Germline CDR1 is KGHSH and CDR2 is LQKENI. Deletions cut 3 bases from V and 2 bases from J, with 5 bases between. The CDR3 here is CASSPGAYNEQFF. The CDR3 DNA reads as TGTGCCAGCTCACCCGGGGCCTACAATGAGCAGTTCTTC.

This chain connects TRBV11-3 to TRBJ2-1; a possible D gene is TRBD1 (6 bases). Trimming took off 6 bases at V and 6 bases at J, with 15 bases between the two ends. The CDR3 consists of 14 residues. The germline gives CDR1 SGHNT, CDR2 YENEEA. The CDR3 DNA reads TGTGCCAGCAGTCCACGGGACACGGTCAATGAGCAGTTCTTC. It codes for CASSPRDTVNEQFF.

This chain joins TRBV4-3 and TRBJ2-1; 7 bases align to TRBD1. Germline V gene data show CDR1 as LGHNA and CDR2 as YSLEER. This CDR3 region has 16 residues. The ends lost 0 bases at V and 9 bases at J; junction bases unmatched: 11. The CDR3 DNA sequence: TGCGCCAGCAGCCAAGATCTGAACAGGGGCTATGGTGAGCAGTTCTTC. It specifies CASSQDLNRGYGEQFF.

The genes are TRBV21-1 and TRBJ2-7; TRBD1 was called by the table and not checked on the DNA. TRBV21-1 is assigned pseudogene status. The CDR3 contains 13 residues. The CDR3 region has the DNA TGTGCCAGCACCCCAGACAGGGCCTACGAGCAGTACTTC. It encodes CASTPDRAYEQYF.

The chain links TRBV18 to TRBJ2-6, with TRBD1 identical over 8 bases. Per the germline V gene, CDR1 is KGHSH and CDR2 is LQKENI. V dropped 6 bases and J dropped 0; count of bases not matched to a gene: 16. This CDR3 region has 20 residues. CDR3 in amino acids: CASSPGTGLKPSSGANVLTF. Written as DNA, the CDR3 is TGTGCCAGCTCGCCCGGGACAGGACTGAAACCAAGCTCTGGGGCCAACGTCCTGACTTTC.

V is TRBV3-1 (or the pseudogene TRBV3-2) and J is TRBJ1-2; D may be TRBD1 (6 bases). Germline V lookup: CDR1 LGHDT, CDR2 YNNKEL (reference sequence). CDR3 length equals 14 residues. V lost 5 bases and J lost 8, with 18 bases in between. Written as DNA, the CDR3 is TGTGCCAGCAGCGCCGGGGACACTACGGGGGGCTACACCTTC. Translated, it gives CASSAGDTTGGYTF.

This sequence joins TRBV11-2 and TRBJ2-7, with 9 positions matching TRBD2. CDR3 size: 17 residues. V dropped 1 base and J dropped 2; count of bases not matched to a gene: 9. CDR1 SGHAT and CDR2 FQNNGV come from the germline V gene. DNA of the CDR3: TGTGCCAGCAGCTTAGGTCCCCTAGCGGGATTTACCTACGAGCAGTACTTC. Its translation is CASSLGPLAGFTYEQYF. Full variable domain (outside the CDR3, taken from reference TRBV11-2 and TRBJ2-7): EAGVAQSPRYKIIEKRQSVAFWCNPISGHATLYWYQQILGQGPKLLIQFQNNGVVDDSQLPKDRFSAERLKGVDSTLKIQPAKLEDSAVYLCASSLGPLAGFTYEQYFGPGTRLTVT.

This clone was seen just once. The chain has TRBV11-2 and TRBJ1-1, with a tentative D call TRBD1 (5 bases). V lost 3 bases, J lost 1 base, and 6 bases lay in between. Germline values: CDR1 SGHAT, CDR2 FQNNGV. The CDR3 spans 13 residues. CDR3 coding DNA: TGTGCCAGCAGCTTTACAGGGAACACTGAAGCTTTCTTT. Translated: CASSFTGNTEAFF.

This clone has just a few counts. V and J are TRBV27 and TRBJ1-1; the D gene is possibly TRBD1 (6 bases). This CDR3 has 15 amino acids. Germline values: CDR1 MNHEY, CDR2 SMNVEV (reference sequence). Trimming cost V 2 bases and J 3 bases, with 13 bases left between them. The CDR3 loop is CASSLTGHLDTEAFF. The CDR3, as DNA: TGTGCCAGCAGTTTAACGGGACACCTTGACACTGAAGCTTTCTTT.

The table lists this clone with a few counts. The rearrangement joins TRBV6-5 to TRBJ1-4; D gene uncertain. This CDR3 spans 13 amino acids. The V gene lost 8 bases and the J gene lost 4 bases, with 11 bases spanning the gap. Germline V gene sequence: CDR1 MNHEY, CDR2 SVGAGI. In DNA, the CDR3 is TGTGCCAGCGTAGGAGGGTATAATGAAAAACTGTTTTTT. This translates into CASVGGYNEKLFF.

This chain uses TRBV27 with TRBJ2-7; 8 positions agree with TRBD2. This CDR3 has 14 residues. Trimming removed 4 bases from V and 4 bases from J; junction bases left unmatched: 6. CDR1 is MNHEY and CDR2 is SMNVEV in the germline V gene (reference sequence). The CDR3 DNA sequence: TGTGCCAGCAGTTATAGCGGGGCCTCATACGAGCAGTACTTC. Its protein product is CASSYSGASYEQYF.

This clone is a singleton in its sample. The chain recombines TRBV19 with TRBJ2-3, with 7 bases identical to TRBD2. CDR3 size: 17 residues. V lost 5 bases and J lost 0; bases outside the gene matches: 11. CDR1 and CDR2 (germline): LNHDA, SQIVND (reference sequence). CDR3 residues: CASSGGGGRTSTDTQYF. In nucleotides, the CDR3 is TGTGCCAGTAGTGGCGGGGGAGGACGGACTAGCACAGATACGCAGTATTTT.

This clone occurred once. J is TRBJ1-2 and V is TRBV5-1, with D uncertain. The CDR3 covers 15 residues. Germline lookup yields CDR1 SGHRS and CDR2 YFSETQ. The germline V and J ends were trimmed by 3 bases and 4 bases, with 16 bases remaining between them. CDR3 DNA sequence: TGCGCCAGCAGCTCTGGACTAACAACCTCCTATGGCTACACCTTC. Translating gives CASSSGLTTSYGYTF.

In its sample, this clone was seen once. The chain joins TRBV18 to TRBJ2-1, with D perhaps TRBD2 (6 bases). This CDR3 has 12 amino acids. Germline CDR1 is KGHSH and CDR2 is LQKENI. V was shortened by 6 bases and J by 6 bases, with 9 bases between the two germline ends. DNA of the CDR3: TGTGCCAGCTCCAGCGGGCGCAATGAGCAGTTCTTC. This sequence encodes CASSSGRNEQFF.

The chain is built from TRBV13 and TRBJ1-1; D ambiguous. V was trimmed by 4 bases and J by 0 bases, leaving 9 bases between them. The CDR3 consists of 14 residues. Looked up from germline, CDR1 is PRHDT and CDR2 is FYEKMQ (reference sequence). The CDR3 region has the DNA TGTGCCAGCAGCTCGTATGGCTTGAACACTGAAGCTTTCTTT. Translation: CASSSYGLNTEAFF.

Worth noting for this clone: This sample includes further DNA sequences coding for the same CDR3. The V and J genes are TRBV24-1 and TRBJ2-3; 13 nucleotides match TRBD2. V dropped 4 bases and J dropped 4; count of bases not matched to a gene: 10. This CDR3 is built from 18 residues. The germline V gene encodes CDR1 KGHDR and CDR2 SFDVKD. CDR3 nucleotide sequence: TGTGCCACCAGTGACTCGAGACTAGCGGGAGGACCAGCAGATACGCAGTATTTT. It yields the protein CATSDSRLAGGPADTQYF.

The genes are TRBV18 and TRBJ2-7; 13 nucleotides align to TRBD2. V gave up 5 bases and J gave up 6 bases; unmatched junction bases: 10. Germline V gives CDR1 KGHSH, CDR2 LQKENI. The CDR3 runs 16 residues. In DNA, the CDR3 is TGTGCCAGCTCAGACGGGACTAGCGGGATTGCTTCCGAGCAGTACTTC. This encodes CASSDGTSGIASEQYF.

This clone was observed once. The CDR3 sequence: CASTHLAEIQETQYF. Written as DNA, the CDR3 is TGTGCCAGCACCCATCTAGCGGAAATCCAAGAGACCCAGTACTTC. This chain joins TRBV28 and TRBJ2-5; 7 positions match TRBD2. CDR3 size: 15 residues. From germline, CDR1 is MDHEN and CDR2 SYDVKM. V gave up 7 bases and J gave up 1 base; unmatched junction bases: 9.

The CDR3 nucleotides read TGTGCCAGCACTCGAGGCAGGGATACCGGGGAGCTGTTTTTT. Protein product: CASTRGRDTGELFF. The chain links TRBV6-6 to TRBJ2-2; D perhaps matches TRBD1 (5 bases). The CDR3 totals 14 residues. The ends were cut back, 7 bases at V and 5 bases at J, with 14 bases in the middle. Germline values: CDR1 MNHNY, CDR2 SVGAGI (reference sequence).